This entry describes one T cell receptor beta chain. Its target is unknown. This sample is part of a study of cytomegalovirus exposure and HLA in healthy donors. Whole-study results and caveats: Cytomegalovirus status was reportedly diagnosed by the classifier with high specificity and sensitivity. The authors enumerated 150 to 200 TCR beta chains as linked to cytomegalovirus.

CDR3 size: 15 residues. Deletions cut 3 bases from V and 2 bases from J, with 13 bases between. Germline CDR1 reads SNHLY; CDR2 reads FYNNEI. Vbeta (60) and Jbeta (13) primers were used in the PCR. Sequencing used immunoSEQ multiplex PCR; TCRdb keeps in-frame clones, though not all of them. Among tens of thousands of clones listed, roughly two thirds were seen once. This sequence originates from a man aged 25-45 years in good health and CMV-seronegative. The sequenced sample consisted of PBMCs. The chain joins TRBV2 to TRBJ2-5; tentatively, D is TRBD1 (6 bases). CDR3 region: CASSDVRGLQETQYF. The CDR3 bases are TGTGCCAGCAGTGACGTCAGGGGTCTGCAAGAGACCCAGTACTTC.